This TCR beta chain was identified during a study of T cell repertoires in cytomegalovirus infection. Germline CDR1 SQVTM, CDR2 ANQGSEA. The CDR3 runs 14 residues. Deletions cut 5 bases from V and 2 bases from J, with 16 bases between. This clonotype turned up a few times. Antigen unknown. TCRdb recomputed calls from the reads with MiXCR, one row per CDR3 protein. The sample contains around 100,000 distinct CDR3 sequences, roughly 9.1% of which appear only once. Study-wide results and limits: Ex vivo responses were dominated by HLA-C-restricted CMV-specific TCR beta clonotypes.

Sequenced material: PBMCs, sequenced either directly or after in vitro stimulation (not recorded which). The chain recombines TRBV29-1 with TRBJ2-7, with unresolved D. The receptor was isolated from a human donor in good health (CMV status not recorded). Some clones in this sample may be carry-over from other donors' samples. For the CDR3, the DNA is TGCAGCGTTCTACTCAGCAGCAACCCCTACGAGCAGTACTTC. Residues: CSVLLSSNPYEQYF.